The 14 T cell receptor beta chains below come from one sample, sequenced in a study of CD8+ T cells in alopecia areata. Extracted from the samples, RNA was reverse transcribed into cDNA to serve as the sequencing template. Profiling relied on immunoSEQ multiplex PCR, and the TCRdb table lists in-frame clones only, not all of them. The data hold fewer than 200,000 clones, with around 60% observed a single time. The treatment is: oral pan-JAK inhibitor, 5-10 mg twice daily. The sequences come from CD4+ T cells sorted from blood, collected at week 24, from a patient treated with tofacitinib. These receptors were collected from a human donor with alopecia areata.

The V call is TRBV5-1, the J call TRBJ1-2; weak D call: TRBD1 (6 bases). The germline CDR1 and CDR2 sequences are SGHRS and YFSETQ. The CDR3 consists of 16 residues. V gave up 0 bases and J gave up 4 bases, with 16 bases separating them. The CDR3: CASSLEPGARVYGYTF. CDR3 DNA sequence: TGCGCCAGCAGCTTGGAACCGGGGGCGCGGGTCTATGGCTACACCTTC.

The rearrangement joins TRBV29-1 to TRBJ2-5; 11 bases map to TRBD2. Germline CDR1 is SQVTM and CDR2 is ANQGSEA. The V segment lost 5 bases and the J segment 0 bases; nucleotides outside the gene matches: 8. There are 16 residues in the CDR3. This chain's CDR3 is CSVNLASGRYQETQYF. CDR3 nucleotides: TGCAGCGTTAACTTGGCTAGCGGGAGGTACCAAGAGACCCAGTACTTC.

CDR3 sequence: CAWSEQETGELFF. DNA for the CDR3: TGTGCCTGGAGCGAACAGGAGACCGGGGAGCTGTTTTTT. The V call is TRBV30, the J call TRBJ2-2; D is possibly TRBD1 (5 bases). Looked up from germline, CDR1 is GTSNPN and CDR2 is SVGIG (reference sequence). This CDR3 is built from 13 residues. Trimming left V 3 bases short and J 5 bases short, with 10 bases between. Supplemented by reference TRBV30 and TRBJ2-2, the full variable domain reads SQTIHQWPATLVQPVGSPLSLECTVEGTSNPNLYWYRQAAGRGLQLLFYSVGIGQISSEVPQNLSASRPQDRQFILSSKKLLLSDSGFYLCAWSEQETGELFFGEGSRLTVL.

The gene calls are TRBV5-1 and TRBJ1-6; D is unclear. In germline, CDR1 is SGHRS, CDR2 YFSETQ. Between the trimmed V and J ends, which lost 0 bases and 8 bases, there was a span of 3 bases. There are 12 residues in the CDR3. Here the CDR3 DNA reads TGCGCCAGCAGCTTGGATTATTCACCCCTCCACTTT. Translation gives CASSLDYSPLHF.

This clone occurred once. The V call is TRBV15, the J call TRBJ2-5, with 7 bases aligning to TRBD2. The germline V gene has CDR1 LNHNV and CDR2 YYDKDF (reference sequence). With V trimmed by 1 base and J by 3 bases, 5 bases remained unmatched. The CDR3 has 15 residues. The CDR3 protein is CATSRGGGGKETQYF. Written as DNA, the CDR3 is TGTGCCACCAGCAGAGGGGGCGGGGGAAAAGAGACCCAGTACTTC.

The V gene is TRBV10-3, the J gene TRBJ1-1, with TRBD1 matching 9 bases. This CDR3 has 14 residues. Germline CDR1 is ENHRY and CDR2 is SYGVKD. Trimming cost V 6 bases and J 0 bases; bases outside gene matches: 2. This chain's CDR3 is CAISRTGVNTEAFF. As DNA, the CDR3 is TGTGCCATCAGCAGGACAGGGGTGAACACTGAAGCTTTCTTT.

In its sample, this clone was seen once. The chain has TRBV7-9 and TRBJ2-5; D gene ambiguous. Per germline, CDR1 SEHNR and CDR2 FQNEAQ (reference sequence). V lost 1 base to trimming and J lost 2 bases, with 5 bases between them. The CDR3 spans 13 residues. In DNA, the CDR3 is TGTGCCAGCAGCTTAGGCTATCAAGAGACCCAGTACTTC. Protein sequence: CASSLGYQETQYF. Full variable domain (outside the CDR3, taken from reference TRBV7-9 and TRBJ2-5): DTGVSQNPRHKITKRGQNVTFRCDPISEHNRLYWYRQTLGQGPEFLTYFQNEAQLEKSRLLSDRFSAERPKGSFSTLEIQRTEQGDSAMYLCASSLGYQETQYFGPGTRLLVL.

V gene TRBV7-9 combines with J gene TRBJ1-1; unclear D gene. Germline V CDR1 and CDR2: SEHNR, FQNEAQ (reference sequence). The CDR3 has 15 residues. V was trimmed by 5 bases and J by 5 bases, leaving 18 bases between them. In DNA, the CDR3 is TGTGCCAGCAGCCTCCTCAGCGCCTCCAGTACTGAAGCTTTCTTT. Its protein product is CASSLLSASSTEAFF.

This clone was picked up a small number of times. V usage is TRBV7-2 and J usage is TRBJ2-2; D unclear. The CDR3 sequence is 13 residues long. CDR1 is SGHTA, CDR2 FQGNSA, per germline. The germline V and J ends were trimmed by 5 bases and 6 bases, with 10 bases remaining between them. Written as DNA, the CDR3 is TGTGCCAGCAGCCCACGAGAGGCCGGGGAGCTGTTTTTT. Amino acid sequence: CASSPREAGELFF.

The V gene is TRBV5-4, the J gene TRBJ2-1; 7 bases are a match to TRBD1. Germline V gene sequence: CDR1 SGHNT, CDR2 YYREEE (reference sequence). V lost 6 bases to trimming and J lost 5 bases; unmatched junction nucleotides: 11. The CDR3 extends over 15 amino acids. In DNA form, the CDR3 reads TGTGCCAGCACCCTCCGGGACAGAGCCCACAATGAGCAGTTCTTC. This translates into CASTLRDRAHNEQFF.

The V call is TRBV27, the J call TRBJ2-3; possibly TRBD2 for D (6 bases). The CDR3 loop spans 16 amino acids. Germline V gene data show CDR1 as MNHEY and CDR2 as SMNVEV (reference sequence). Trimming removed 5 bases at V and 0 bases at J, with 15 bases between. The CDR3 nucleotides read TGTGCCAGCAGTCCTACTTCGGGAGCCAGCACAGATACGCAGTATTTT. Amino acids: CASSPTSGASTDTQYF.

This chain uses TRBV27 with TRBJ2-5; D remains ambiguous. In germline, CDR1 is MNHEY, CDR2 SMNVEV (reference sequence). Trimming took off 6 bases at V and 1 base at J, with 9 bases between the two ends. This CDR3 contains 13 residues. CDR3 sequence (DNA): TGTGCCAGCAGCCCGGCAGGCCAAGAGACCCAGTACTTC. Its protein product is CASSPAGQETQYF.

The chain couples TRBV29-1 to TRBJ2-1, with TRBD1 identical over 9 bases. CDR1 is SQVTM, CDR2 ANQGSEA, per germline. The ends lost 8 bases at V and 5 bases at J; junction bases unmatched: 10. The CDR3 length is 14 residues. The CDR3 coding sequence is TGCAGCTTAATCCGGGACAGGGTCCACAATGAGCAGTTCTTC. Its translation: CSLIRDRVHNEQFF.

The chain recombines TRBV14 with TRBJ2-7, with 9 bases that match TRBD1. V was clipped by 4 bases and J by 1 base; unmatched bases: 2. This CDR3 is 14 amino acids long. CDR1 is SGHDN, CDR2 FVKESK, per germline. CDR3 residues: CASSPGTGSYEQYF. The CDR3, as DNA: TGTGCCAGCAGCCCTGGGACAGGGTCCTACGAGCAGTACTTC.